The 20 T cell receptor beta chains in this list originate from one sample, sequenced in a study of OX40 agonist ivuxolimab in advanced cancers. Library preparation used the immunoSEQ multiplex PCR assay. The table was pulled from immuneACCESS by TCRdb, which kept in-frame rearrangements only. Such tables lose some clones; where checked, under half of the loss comes from unresolved V genes, and the rest has no known cause. The sample yields around 20,000 clones; 65% to 90% were counted once. Of the sample, 16% falls within the top ten clones. The sample was CD4+ or CD8+ T cells sorted from blood, taken in a trial of the OX40 agonist ivuxolimab. All receptors come from an adult with an advanced solid tumor such as melanoma, head and neck, liver or kidney cancer.

The V gene is TRBV5-4, the J gene TRBJ2-4, with D perhaps assigned TRBD1 or TRBD2 (5 bases each). CDR1 and CDR2 from the germline V gene are SGHNT and YYREEE (reference sequence). The CDR3 is made up of 16 amino acids. Deletions cut 1 base from V and 0 bases from J, with 11 bases between. For the CDR3, the DNA is TGTGCCAGCAGCTTGAACCGGGGCCTAGCCAAAAACATTCAGTACTTC. This translates into CASSLNRGLAKNIQYF.

The rearrangement uses TRBV4-2 and TRBJ2-7, with D unclear. Germline V gene data show CDR1 as LGHNA and CDR2 as YNFKEQ. The CDR3 loop spans 15 amino acids. V was pared by 0 bases and J by 3 bases, with 12 bases between. CDR3 residues: CASSQEGRAHYEQYF. CDR3 DNA: TGTGCCAGCAGCCAAGAGGGTCGGGCCCACTACGAGCAGTACTTC.

This chain connects TRBV5-4 to TRBJ1-1; 9 positions match TRBD1. This CDR3 has 16 residues. The V gene's germline CDR1 is SGHNT and CDR2 YYREEE (reference sequence). V was clipped by 4 bases and J by 1 base; unmatched bases: 8. CDR3 nucleotide sequence: TGTGCCAGCAGCCGAATTCCGGGACAGGGGAACACTGAAGCTTTCTTT. This encodes CASSRIPGQGNTEAFF.

The rearrangement uses TRBV19 and TRBJ2-5; 8 bases agree with TRBD1. Per the germline V gene, CDR1 is LNHDA and CDR2 is SQIVND (reference sequence). J gave up 4 bases and V 6 bases, and 7 bases lay outside the gene matches. This CDR3 is 14 amino acids long. The CDR3 coding sequence is TGTGCCAGTAGCCAGGGGGCGTTGGCAGAGACCCAGTACTTC. Translation gives CASSQGALAETQYF. Together with reference TRBV19 and TRBJ2-5, the CDR3 gives the full variable domain: DGGITQSPKYLFRKEGQNVTLSCEQNLNHDAMYWYRQDPGQGLRLIYYSQIVNDFQKGDIAEGYSVSREKKESFPLTVTSAQKNPTAFYLCASSQGALAETQYFGPGTRLLVL.

The sample holds a few counts of this clone. The chain couples TRBV5-1 to TRBJ1-2; 9 bases align to TRBD1. V lost 4 bases and J lost 3; bases outside the gene matches: 10. This CDR3 has 16 amino acids. The germline V gene encodes CDR1 SGHRS and CDR2 YFSETQ. CDR3 nucleotide sequence: TGCGCCAGCAGCATTGGATTACAGGGGGCAGACTATGGCTACACCTTC. Protein product: CASSIGLQGADYGYTF.

The chain recombines TRBV19 with TRBJ2-3; D may be TRBD2 (5 bases). Germline V gene lookup returns CDR1 LNHDA and CDR2 SQIVND (reference sequence). This CDR3 is built from 14 residues. Trimming left V 5 bases short and J 3 bases short, with 12 bases between. CDR3 in amino acids: CASSFQRGTDTQYF. The CDR3 nucleotides are TGTGCCAGTAGTTTCCAGAGAGGGACAGATACGCAGTATTTT.

This clone has just a few counts. The V call is TRBV30, the J call TRBJ2-7, with TRBD1 identical over 11 bases. The CDR3 loop spans 15 amino acids. The germline V gene has CDR1 GTSNPN and CDR2 SVGIG (reference sequence). Trimming cost V 0 bases and J 6 bases; bases outside gene matches: 7. Here the CDR3 reads CAWSVRDRGFSEQYF. The CDR3 DNA is TGTGCCTGGAGTGTAAGGGACAGGGGGTTCAGCGAGCAGTACTTC.

This chain uses TRBV5-8 with TRBJ2-5; 7 nucleotides match TRBD1. CDR1 and CDR2 from the germline V gene are SGHTS and YDEGEE. The CDR3 extends over 16 amino acids. Trimming at V came to 10 bases and at J to 10 bases, leaving 25 bases not matched to a gene. The CDR3, as DNA: TGTGCCTCCCATACCCCCCCGGGACAGATAGCTGGGGGCCAGTACTTC. It encodes CASHTPPGQIAGGQYF.

This clone came up once. V gene TRBV5-1 combines with J gene TRBJ2-3; the match to TRBD1 covers 11 bases. With V trimmed by 0 bases and J by 1 base, 1 base remained unmatched. Germline assignment: CDR1 SGHRS and CDR2 YFSETQ. The CDR3 is 16 residues long. CDR3: CASSLGTGGGTDTQYF. CDR3 bases: TGCGCCAGCAGCTTGGGGACAGGGGGCGGCACAGATACGCAGTATTTT.

As concerns this clone: Compared with germline, one end of the junction differs, possibly owing to a read error. The genes are TRBV11-1 and TRBJ2-3, with a tentative D call TRBD1 (5 bases). The germline V gene encodes CDR1 SGHAT and CDR2 FQDESV (reference sequence). The CDR3 has 16 amino acids. The CDR3: CASSLGAARSTGTQYF. The CDR3 region has the DNA TGTGCCAGCAGCTTAGGGGCGGCGCGGAGCACAGGTACGCAGTATTTT.

Concerning this clone: A junction end diverges from the germline sequence, so it may reflect a read error. V is TRBV19 and J is TRBJ1-2; D is unclear. Germline V gives CDR1 LNHDA, CDR2 SQIVND (reference sequence). The length of the CDR3 is 13 residues. The CDR3 nucleotides read TGTGCGAGTAGGGCAGCGGCTAACTATGGCTACACCTTC. Translating gives CASRAAANYGYTF.

The V gene is TRBV11-3, the J gene TRBJ2-1; D gene uncertain. The CDR3 consists of 13 residues. Germline loops: CDR1 SGHNT, CDR2 YENEEA. Trimming stripped 2 bases from V and 4 bases from J, with 6 bases between. The CDR3 reads CASSLNGYNEQFF. As DNA, the CDR3 is TGTGCCAGCAGCTTAAACGGATACAATGAGCAGTTCTTC.

The chain links TRBV5-1 to TRBJ2-5, with D possibly matching TRBD2 (5 bases). V lost 5 bases to trimming and J lost 5 bases, with 13 bases between them. The CDR3 runs 13 residues. Germline CDR1 SGHRS, CDR2 YFSETQ. The CDR3 protein is CASRPAGRETQYF. The CDR3 region has the DNA TGCGCCAGCAGACCTGCGGGTCGGGAGACCCAGTACTTC.

This clone was detected once. CDR3: CASEATGSQYF. The CDR3 DNA reads as TGTGCCAGCGAAGCCACGGGTTCTCAGTACTTC. The chain links TRBV7-9 to TRBJ2-4; D ambiguous. V was pared by 8 bases and J by 12 bases, with 14 bases between. From germline, CDR1 is SEHNR and CDR2 FQNEAQ (reference sequence). The CDR3 totals 11 residues.

This clone came up once. The gene calls are TRBV6-5 and TRBJ1-1; D unresolved. The germline V and J ends were trimmed by 1 base and 1 base, with 1 base remaining between them. Germline lookup yields CDR1 MNHEY and CDR2 SVGAGI. This CDR3 is built from 12 residues. The CDR3 loop reads CASSYWNTEAFF. The CDR3 DNA is TGTGCCAGCAGTTACTGGAACACTGAAGCTTTCTTT.

V gene TRBV5-1 combines with J gene TRBJ2-3, with D perhaps matching TRBD2 (5 bases). V lost 0 bases and J lost 0, with 14 bases in between. CDR3 length: 17 residues. CDR1 and CDR2 (germline): SGHRS, YFSETQ. CDR3 nucleotide sequence: TGCGCCAGCAGCTTGGCCGGGAAGGGAACTAGCACAGATACGCAGTATTTT. Protein: CASSLAGKGTSTDTQYF.

The V call is TRBV5-4, the J call TRBJ2-7; possibly TRBD1 for D (6 bases). Germline V lookup: CDR1 SGHNT, CDR2 YYREEE (reference sequence). Deletions cut 3 bases from V and 0 bases from J, with 13 bases between. The CDR3 is 15 residues long. The CDR3 spells CASSYRDLGSYEQYF. The DNA for the CDR3 is TGTGCCAGCAGCTACAGGGATCTAGGCTCCTACGAGCAGTACTTC.

This chain uses TRBV27 with TRBJ2-7; 11 bases agree with TRBD2. This CDR3 spans 17 amino acids. V was clipped by 3 bases and J by 3 bases; unmatched bases: 10. From germline, CDR1 is MNHEY and CDR2 SMNVEV (reference sequence). The CDR3 sequence: CASSLGPPGTSGYEQYF. The CDR3 DNA reads as TGTGCCAGCAGTTTGGGACCCCCCGGGACTAGCGGCTACGAGCAGTACTTC.

V and J are TRBV6-5 and TRBJ1-1, with D perhaps matching TRBD1 (5 bases). V was shortened by 2 bases and J by 1 base, with 11 bases between the two germline ends. Germline values: CDR1 MNHEY, CDR2 SVGAGI. The CDR3 has 15 residues. CDR3 in amino acids: CASSYGAGANTEAFF. The CDR3, as DNA: TGTGCCAGCAGTTACGGGGCCGGGGCGAACACTGAAGCTTTCTTT.

V gene TRBV4-1 combines with J gene TRBJ2-5; 13 nucleotides align to TRBD2. The V and J ends lost 4 bases and 0 bases, in that order; junction bases with no gene match: 14. The length of the CDR3 is 20 residues. Germline assignment: CDR1 MGHRA and CDR2 YSYEKL. The CDR3 here is CASSPMGSTSGRRDQETQYF. CDR3 in DNA: TGCGCCAGCAGCCCAATGGGGTCGACTAGCGGGAGGAGGGACCAAGAGACCCAGTACTTC.